This T cell receptor (beta chain) appears in the sequencing data of a study of cytomegalovirus exposure and HLA in healthy donors. Whole-study findings and limits: Looking again later, the authors saw that most CMV-associated TCR beta chains seemed HLA-restricted. A later analysis found common viral pathogens apparently linked to several of the most significant clusters. With later analysis, a missense DCLRE1C variant became linked to TCR beta V- and J-gene trimming. Being productive about 87% or about 30% of the time was typical of most TCR beta V segments in an earlier analysis.

Use of 60 Vbeta and 13 Jbeta primers characterized the PCR. This table comes from immunoSEQ multiplex PCR, and its TCRdb copy is limited to in-frame clones, with some not included. Of about 150,000 clones listed, 76% are singletons. Comments on this clone: Its antigen is not identified.

V lost 3 bases and J lost 4; bases outside the gene matches: 8. Germline lookup yields CDR1 SGHVS and CDR2 FQNEAQ. This CDR3 has 15 residues. The origin of this receptor is a male donor in good health and CMV-seronegative. Sample: PBMCs. This chain links TRBV7-8 with TRBJ2-7; TRBD1 matches at 8 bases. CDR3 sequence reads: CASSFPGGFNYEQYF. DNA for the CDR3: TGTGCCAGCAGCTTCCCAGGGGGCTTTAATTACGAGCAGTACTTC.